This T cell receptor (beta chain) was profiled in a study of blood T cell repertoires in COVID-19. Overall study: Sources were T cells, B-cell-depleted T cells, or PBMCs; the material itself was cDNA or gDNA.

V gave up 7 bases and J gave up 7 bases; unmatched junction bases: 19. Germline V gene data show CDR1 as SNHLY and CDR2 as FYNNEI. This CDR3 contains 16 residues. The table came from immunoSEQ multiplex PCR; TCRdb's copy has only in-frame clones and leaves some out. The sample has around 250,000 clones; around 84% are singletons. The study drew participants aged about 18 to 90 years from 24 US areas. Participants had their cohort set by participant-reported clinical history. This chain links TRBV2 with TRBJ2-7, with 7 bases matching TRBD2. The TCR was taken from a man aged 35 to 55 who had been exposed to COVID-19. Sequencing was carried out using PBMCs or T cells enriched from blood (not recorded which). The CDR3 spells CASIGLSASGIREQYF. CDR3 DNA sequence: TGTGCCAGCATAGGCCTTTCGGCTAGCGGCATTCGGGAGCAGTACTTC. Filled out from reference TRBV2 and TRBJ2-7, the complete variable domain reads EPEVTQTPSHQVTQMGQEVILRCVPISNHLYFYWYRQILGQKVEFLVSFYNNEISEKSEIFDDQFSVERPDGSNFTLKIRSTKLEDSAMYFCASIGLSASGIREQYFGPGTRLTVT.